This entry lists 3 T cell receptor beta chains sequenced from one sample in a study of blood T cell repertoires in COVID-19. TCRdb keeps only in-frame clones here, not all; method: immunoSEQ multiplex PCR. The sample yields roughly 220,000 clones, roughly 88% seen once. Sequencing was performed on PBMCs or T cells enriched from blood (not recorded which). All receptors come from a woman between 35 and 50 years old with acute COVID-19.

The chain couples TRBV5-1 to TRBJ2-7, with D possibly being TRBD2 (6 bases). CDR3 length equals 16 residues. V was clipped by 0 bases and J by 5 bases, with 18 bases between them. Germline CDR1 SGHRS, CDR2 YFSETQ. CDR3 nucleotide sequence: TGCGCCAGCAGCTTGGGGACCGGCGGGGCTGGCCACGAGCAGTACTTC. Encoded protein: CASSLGTGGAGHEQYF. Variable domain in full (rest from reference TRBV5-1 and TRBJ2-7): KAGVTQTPRYLIKTRGQQVTLSCSPISGHRSVSWYQQTPGQGLQFLFEYFSETQRNKGNFPGRFSGRQFSNSRSEMNVSTLELGDSALYLCASSLGTGGAGHEQYFGPGTRLTVT.

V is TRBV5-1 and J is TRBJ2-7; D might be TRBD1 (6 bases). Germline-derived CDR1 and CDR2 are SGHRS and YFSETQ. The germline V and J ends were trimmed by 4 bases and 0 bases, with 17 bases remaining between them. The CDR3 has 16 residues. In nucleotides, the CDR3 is TGCGCCAGCAGCATGGACGGGACACCCGGCTCCTACGAGCAGTACGTC. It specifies CASSMDGTPGSYEQYV.

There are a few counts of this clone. The CDR3 is CAWGQSNQPQHF. The CDR3 DNA sequence: TGTGCCTGGGGACAGTCCAATCAGCCCCAGCATTTT. J is TRBJ1-5 and V is TRBV30; TRBD1 is a possible D gene (6 bases). The CDR3 contains 12 residues. V was cut by 5 bases and J by 3 bases, with 8 bases left in between. CDR1 is GTSNPN, CDR2 SVGIG, per germline (reference sequence).